These 16 T cell receptor beta chains originate from one sample sequenced in a study of cytomegalovirus exposure and HLA in healthy donors. Primers for the PCR totalled 60 Vbeta and 13 Jbeta. Sequencing used immunoSEQ multiplex PCR; TCRdb keeps in-frame clones, though not all of them. The repertoire consists of approximately 160,000 clones, with 80% occurring once and the leading ten covering 1%. The source material was PBMCs. The receptor set was obtained from a woman in her forties or fifties in good health and CMV-seropositive.

Only a few counts were recorded for this clone. The chain uses TRBV28 and TRBJ2-5; 7 bases line up with TRBD1. With the DNA end fitting TRBJ2-7 better, the J assignment may be wrong. The germline CDR1 and CDR2 sequences are MDHEN and SYDVKM. This CDR3 has 13 amino acids. The chain's CDR3 is CASGPGQSYEQYF. In DNA form, the CDR3 reads TGTGCCAGCGGACCGGGACAGAGCTACGAGCAGTACTTC.

The chain has TRBV7-9 and TRBJ2-7; D possibly corresponds to TRBD2 (6 bases). CDR3 length: 16 residues. Trimming took off 5 bases at V and 7 bases at J, with 24 bases between the two ends. Per germline, CDR1 SEHNR and CDR2 FQNEAQ (reference sequence). For the CDR3, the DNA is TGTGCCAGCAGCCCCCCAGTCGGAGGAGGGGTCAGGGAGCAGTACTTC. Residues: CASSPPVGGGVREQYF.

The V gene is TRBV11-2, the J gene TRBJ2-5; 10 positions agree with TRBD1. The CDR3 covers 16 residues. V shed 7 bases and J 1 base; nucleotides not matched to a gene: 9. Germline V CDR1 and CDR2: SGHAT, FQNNGV. Here the CDR3 DNA reads TGTGCCAGCACCTCTCGGGACAGGGGCTTCCAAGAGACCCAGTACTTC. It yields the protein CASTSRDRGFQETQYF.

CDR3 nucleotides: TGTGCCAGCAGCCAAGGCAGGAATTACGAGCAGTACTTC. Translated, it gives CASSQGRNYEQYF. The V call is TRBV16, the J call TRBJ2-7; D is uncertain. The CDR3 is made up of 13 amino acids. CDR1 and CDR2 (germline): KGHSY, FQNENV. V lost 2 bases, J lost 4 bases, and 9 bases lay in between.

This chain connects TRBV11-2 to TRBJ2-7; 8 nucleotides align to TRBD1. The CDR3 is made up of 16 amino acids. Germline lookup yields CDR1 SGHAT and CDR2 FQNNGV. V trimming: 0 bases; J trimming: 5 bases; junction bases outside the gene matches: 9. The CDR3 protein is CASSLEGRGQLNEQYF. The CDR3 bases are TGTGCCAGCAGCTTAGAGGGCAGGGGGCAGTTAAACGAGCAGTACTTC.

V usage is TRBV7-3 and J usage is TRBJ2-1; D not resolved. Looked up from germline, CDR1 is SGHTA and CDR2 is FQGTGA. CDR3 length: 15 residues. Trimming removed 2 bases from V and 5 bases from J, with 13 bases in between. Here the CDR3 reads CASSLALRRDNEQFF. CDR3 nucleotide sequence: TGTGCCAGCAGCTTAGCCCTCCGCCGGGACAATGAGCAGTTCTTC. The whole variable domain, remainder taken from reference TRBV7-3 and TRBJ2-1, is GAGVSQTPSNKVTEKGKYVELRCDPISGHTALYWYRQSLGQGPEFLIYFQGTGAADDSGLPNDRFFAVRPEGSVSTLKIQRTERGDSAVYLCASSLALRRDNEQFFGPGTRLTVL.

The chain carries TRBV5-8 and TRBJ2-7, with D possibly TRBD1 on 6 matching bases. The ends were cut back, 5 bases at V and 3 bases at J, with 21 bases in the middle. The germline V gene encodes CDR1 SGHTS and CDR2 YDEGEE. This CDR3 has 16 residues. As DNA, the CDR3 is TGTGCCAGCAGGGCCTCATTCCGGGACAATTACTACGAGCAGTACTTC. Its protein is CASRASFRDNYYEQYF.

This clone occurred a few times. The chain links TRBV30 to TRBJ1-6; the match to TRBD1 covers 9 bases. V lost 0 bases and J lost 4; bases outside the gene matches: 4. The CDR3 is made up of 16 amino acids. Germline V CDR1 and CDR2: GTSNPN, SVGIG (reference sequence). CDR3 sequence (DNA): TGTGCCTGGAGTGTGGTGGGACAGGGATATAATTCACCCCTCCACTTT. Residues: CAWSVVGQGYNSPLHF.

V gene TRBV7-2 combines with J gene TRBJ1-3, with D possibly matching TRBD1 (5 bases). The CDR3 spans 17 residues. In germline, CDR1 is SGHTA, CDR2 FQGNSA. With 0 bases removed from V and 0 bases from J, the gap between germline ends came to 12 bases. The CDR3 reads CASSLAQGAISGNTIYF. The CDR3, as DNA: TGTGCCAGCAGCTTAGCGCAGGGTGCCATCTCTGGAAACACCATATATTTT.

This clone showed up just a few times. The rearrangement joins TRBV15 to TRBJ1-5; D is perhaps TRBD1 (6 bases). This CDR3 is 15 amino acids long. CDR1 LNHNV and CDR2 YYDKDF come from the germline V gene (reference sequence). The V gene lost 2 bases and the J gene lost 5 bases, with 13 bases spanning the gap. This CDR3 reads CATSRIQGSYQPQHF. CDR3 DNA sequence: TGTGCCACCAGCAGAATTCAGGGGTCATATCAGCCCCAGCATTTT.

V gene TRBV4-3 combines with J gene TRBJ1-4; 7 nucleotides agree with TRBD1. The V gene end was trimmed by 0 bases and the J gene end by 5 bases; junction bases not matched to a gene: 3. CDR3 length: 15 residues. In germline, CDR1 is LGHNA, CDR2 YSLEER. The CDR3 DNA sequence: TGCGCCAGCAGCCAAGATGGGACAGTGAATGAAAAACTGTTTTTT. Its protein is CASSQDGTVNEKLFF.

This clone was recorded only once. The rearrangement uses TRBV30 and TRBJ2-7, with 8 bases aligning to TRBD1. V was pared by 2 bases and J by 5 bases, with 8 bases of the junction left unmatched. The germline V gene has CDR1 GTSNPN and CDR2 SVGIG (reference sequence). The CDR3 is made up of 14 amino acids. CDR3 sequence reads: CAWSQTGVRNEQYF. The CDR3 DNA reads as TGTGCCTGGAGTCAGACAGGGGTCAGGAACGAGCAGTACTTC.

The chain employs TRBV18 and TRBJ1-6; 9 bases fit TRBD1. CDR1 and CDR2 (germline): KGHSH, LQKENI. This CDR3 comprises 17 residues. V lost 1 base to trimming and J lost 10 bases; unmatched junction nucleotides: 11. The CDR3 DNA is TGTGCCAGCTCACCACGTCGTGAGGACAGGGGAAGATCACCCCTCCACTTT. Protein sequence: CASSPRREDRGRSPLHF.

This clone has only one observation. Since the CDR3 does not end with the conserved phenylalanine or tryptophan, this likely comes from a read error. The CDR3 reads CASSLKVRNYGYTL. The CDR3 bases are TGTGCCAGCAGTTTGAAGGTTAGGAACTATGGCTACACCCTC. This chain links TRBV27 with TRBJ1-2; D is unresolved. The CDR3 contains 14 residues. The V and J ends lost 3 bases and 2 bases respectively, with 10 bases between them. Germline CDR1 reads MNHEY; CDR2 reads SMNVEV (reference sequence).

This chain links TRBV7-6 with TRBJ2-1; D gene ambiguous. The V and J ends lost 3 bases and 6 bases respectively, with 3 bases between them. This CDR3 comprises 11 residues. Germline V gene data show CDR1 as SGHVS and CDR2 as FNYEAQ. For the CDR3, the DNA is TGTGCCAGCAGCTTGCGCAATGAGCAGTTCTTC. This gives the protein CASSLRNEQFF.

V and J are TRBV27 and TRBJ2-5; 14 bases fit TRBD2. After removal of 4 bases from V and 5 bases from J, the junction contained 9 bases not matched to a gene. The CDR3 is 17 residues long. Germline CDR1 reads MNHEY; CDR2 reads SMNVEV (reference sequence). This chain's CDR3 is CASSSGLAGASWETQYF. CDR3 nucleotides: TGTGCCAGCAGTTCGGGACTAGCGGGAGCTTCATGGGAGACCCAGTACTTC.